One sample yielded the 30 T cell receptor beta chains listed below, sequenced in a study of shared clonotypes between healthy human individuals. Measured with immunoSEQ multiplex PCR; TCRdb has only the in-frame clones, and not every one. The sample contains 2 million to 2.5 million clones, roughly 90% of which appear only once. The source material was naive CD4+ T cells from PBMCs. The subset is: CD45RA+ positively selected. All receptors derive from a man aged 18 to 30 in good health. Some clones in this sample may be carry-over from other donors' samples.

The chain recombines TRBV11-2 with TRBJ2-3, with D possibly being TRBD1 or TRBD2 (5 bases each). Trimming stripped 3 bases from V and 3 bases from J, with 13 bases between. The CDR3 spans 15 residues. Germline V CDR1 and CDR2: SGHAT, FQNNGV. The CDR3 reads CASSLQRGATDTQYF. The CDR3 DNA follows: TGTGCCAGCAGCTTGCAGAGGGGCGCTACAGATACGCAGTATTTT.

This clone was recorded once. The chain uses TRBV19 and TRBJ1-4; D not resolved. V lost 6 bases and J 2 bases, leaving 10 bases between the germline ends. Germline CDR1 LNHDA, CDR2 SQIVND (reference sequence). CDR3 length equals 14 residues. This chain's CDR3 is CASSPAWTNEKLFF. As DNA, the CDR3 is TGTGCCAGTAGCCCTGCTTGGACTAATGAAAAACTGTTTTTT.

The chain employs TRBV19 and TRBJ2-3; 16 nucleotides line up with TRBD2. Germline CDR1 and CDR2: LNHDA and SQIVND (reference sequence). The CDR3 has 20 amino acids. Trimming took 6 bases from V and 1 from J; bases not matched to a gene: 13. CDR3 amino acids: CASRHPPGLAGGSRTDTQYF. CDR3 in DNA: TGTGCCAGTAGGCACCCGCCGGGACTAGCGGGAGGGAGCCGCACAGATACGCAGTATTTT.

The chain employs TRBV6-6 and TRBJ1-5; D is unresolved. The V end lost 0 bases, the J end lost 0 bases, and 6 bases lay between the germline ends. The germline V gene has CDR1 MNHNY and CDR2 SVGAGI (reference sequence). CDR3 length: 15 residues. The CDR3 loop is CASSYSRNSNQPQHF. The DNA of the CDR3 is TGTGCCAGCAGTTACTCCCGGAATAGCAATCAGCCCCAGCATTTT.

CDR3 sequence reads: CASSIEAADTQYF. The CDR3 DNA follows: TGTGCCAGCAGTATAGAGGCCGCGGATACGCAGTATTTT. The chain links TRBV6-4 to TRBJ2-3; no firm D call. Trimming left V 5 bases short and J 6 bases short, with 12 bases between. The CDR3 length is 13 residues. Germline V gene data show CDR1 as MRHNA and CDR2 as SNTAGT.

This clone appeared a single time. J is TRBJ1-6 and V is TRBV30, with D possibly TRBD1 on 5 matching bases. CDR3 length: 16 residues. Germline V gives CDR1 GTSNPN, CDR2 SVGIG (reference sequence). V lost 0 bases to trimming and J lost 0 bases, with 9 bases between them. CDR3 region: CAWSVAGGSYNSPLHF. The CDR3 region has the DNA TGTGCCTGGAGTGTAGCGGGGGGCTCCTATAATTCACCCCTCCACTTT.

The rearrangement links TRBV9 to TRBJ2-3; 11 positions match TRBD2. Germline CDR1 reads SGDLS; CDR2 reads YYNGEE. With 0 bases clipped from V and 6 bases from J, the junction kept 3 bases outside the gene matches. The CDR3 contains 15 residues. CDR3 sequence: CASSVAPSGRDTQYF. DNA of the CDR3: TGTGCCAGCAGCGTAGCCCCTAGCGGGAGGGATACGCAGTATTTT.

The sample holds one count of this clone. This rearrangement joins TRBV7-6 to TRBJ2-2; 7 bases align to TRBD1. The CDR3 length is 15 residues. CDR1 and CDR2 (germline): SGHVS, FNYEAQ. V was pared by 3 bases and J by 2 bases, with 3 bases of the junction left unmatched. CDR3: CASSFGTANTGELFF. The DNA for the CDR3 is TGTGCCAGCAGCTTCGGGACAGCTAACACCGGGGAGCTGTTTTTT.

The chain joins TRBV5-6 to TRBJ2-5; 7 bases are shared with TRBD1. Germline loops: CDR1 SGHDT, CDR2 YYEEEE. V gave up 4 bases and J gave up 7 bases; unmatched junction bases: 10. The CDR3 runs to 14 residues. The CDR3 nucleotides are TGTGCCAGCAGCCGACAGGGAGATCTGGCGACCCAGTACTTC. Translating it yields CASSRQGDLATQYF.

The chain employs TRBV28 and TRBJ2-2; D call uncertain. The germline V gene encodes CDR1 MDHEN and CDR2 SYDVKM. The V end lost 10 bases, the J end lost 4 bases, and 19 bases lay between the germline ends. CDR3 length: 15 amino acids. The CDR3 is CATLPGSTSTGELFF. CDR3 DNA sequence: TGTGCCACACTGCCGGGTTCAACGAGCACCGGGGAGCTGTTTTTT.

CDR3 nucleotide sequence: TGTGCCAGCAGCGTCGACGGGGCAACTGGAAACACCATATATTTT. Protein sequence: CASSVDGATGNTIYF. The J gene is TRBJ1-3, the V gene TRBV9; possible D gene TRBD1, 5 bases. In germline, CDR1 is SGDLS, CDR2 YYNGEE. This CDR3 contains 15 residues. Trimming pared 2 bases from V and 2 bases from J, leaving 11 bases between. The full variable domain, completed using reference TRBV9 and TRBJ1-3, is DSGVTQTPKHLITATGQRVTLRCSPRSGDLSVYWYQQSLDQGLQFLIQYYNGEERAKGNILERFSAQQFPDLHSELNLSSLELGDSALYFCASSVDGATGNTIYFGEGSWLTVV.

V is TRBV28 and J is TRBJ1-5, with D perhaps matching TRBD1 (5 bases). Trimming left V 3 bases short and J 2 bases short, with 11 bases between. The length of the CDR3 is 15 residues. CDR1 is MDHEN and CDR2 is SYDVKM in the germline V gene. CDR3 nucleotide sequence: TGTGCCAGCAGTTTTAAGGGGTCGGGCAATCAGCCCCAGCATTTT. It encodes CASSFKGSGNQPQHF. The entire variable domain, with the rest obtained from reference TRBV28 and TRBJ1-5, is as follows: DVKVTQSSRYLVKRTGEKVFLECVQDMDHENMFWYRQDPGLGLRLIYFSYDVKMKEKGDIPEGYSVSREKKERFSLILESASTNQTSMYLCASSFKGSGNQPQHFGDGTRLSIL.

This clone was detected only once. At the DNA level, this CDR3 is encoded by other sequences in the same sample as well. The J gene is TRBJ2-5, the V gene TRBV18; tentative D call: TRBD1 (6 bases). This CDR3 is 13 amino acids long. Germline V gene sequence: CDR1 KGHSH, CDR2 LQKENI. Trimming took off 5 bases at V and 2 bases at J, with 9 bases between the two ends. CDR3 sequence reads: CASSSQGQETQYF. CDR3 bases: TGTGCCAGCTCATCTCAGGGGCAAGAGACCCAGTACTTC. The entire variable domain, with the rest obtained from reference TRBV18 and TRBJ2-5, is as follows: NAGVMQNPRHLVRRRGQEARLRCSPMKGHSHVYWYRQLPEEGLKFMVYLQKENIIDESGMPKERFSAEFPKEGPSILRIQQVVRGDSAAYFCASSSQGQETQYFGPGTRLLVL.

This chain joins TRBV7-3 and TRBJ1-4; no clear D. Trimming removed 0 bases from V and 3 bases from J, with 8 bases in between. The CDR3 loop spans 15 amino acids. Germline V gene data show CDR1 as SGHTA and CDR2 as FQGTGA. This CDR3 reads CASSLTGSPNEKLFF. The DNA for the CDR3 is TGTGCCAGCAGCTTAACAGGGTCCCCTAATGAAAAACTGTTTTTT.

V is TRBV29-1 and J is TRBJ2-5; D is unclear. Germline CDR1 and CDR2: SQVTM and ANQGSEA. The CDR3 runs to 14 residues. V was clipped by 3 bases and J by 1 base, with 12 bases between them. The CDR3 sequence is CSVDFAATQETQYF. The CDR3 DNA reads as TGCAGCGTTGACTTTGCAGCGACCCAAGAGACCCAGTACTTC.

This rearrangement joins TRBV28 to TRBJ2-5; TRBD1 aligns across 9 bases. Trimming took 10 bases from V and 5 from J; bases not matched to a gene: 11. Germline assignment: CDR1 MDHEN and CDR2 SYDVKM. This CDR3 comprises 14 residues. The CDR3 sequence is CAITGGSTGETQYF. Here the CDR3 DNA reads TGTGCCATCACAGGGGGCTCGACTGGGGAGACCCAGTACTTC. The full variable domain, with the rest looked up from reference TRBV28 and TRBJ2-5, is DVKVTQSSRYLVKRTGEKVFLECVQDMDHENMFWYRQDPGLGLRLIYFSYDVKMKEKGDIPEGYSVSREKKERFSLILESASTNQTSMYLCAITGGSTGETQYFGPGTRLLVL.

The rearrangement uses TRBV19 and TRBJ1-1, with TRBD1 matching 9 bases. In germline, CDR1 is LNHDA, CDR2 SQIVND (reference sequence). This CDR3 region has 15 residues. V dropped 4 bases and J dropped 3; count of bases not matched to a gene: 6. This CDR3 is CASSTKDRGDTEAFF. In DNA, the CDR3 is TGTGCCAGTAGTACCAAGGACAGGGGAGACACTGAAGCTTTCTTT.

The gene calls are TRBV19 and TRBJ1-1, with D perhaps matching TRBD1 (6 bases). The CDR3 contains 15 residues. CDR1 and CDR2 from the germline V gene are LNHDA and SQIVND (reference sequence). V was clipped by 4 bases and J by 0 bases, with 12 bases between them. CDR3 sequence: CASSTRGALNTEAFF. The CDR3 region has the DNA TGTGCCAGTAGTACTCGGGGGGCCTTGAACACTGAAGCTTTCTTT.

The chain uses TRBV5-4 and TRBJ2-2, with D perhaps assigned TRBD1 or TRBD2 (5 bases each). V lost 7 bases and J 7 bases, leaving 23 bases between the germline ends. The CDR3 has 16 residues. Germline loops: CDR1 SGHNT, CDR2 YYREEE (reference sequence). The CDR3 DNA is TGTGCCAGCGGGGAGAAGTCGCGACAGTTTAACGGGGAGCTGTTTTTT. This encodes CASGEKSRQFNGELFF. The variable domain in full, with the rest retrieved from reference TRBV5-4 and TRBJ2-2, is ETGVTQSPTHLIKTRGQQVTLRCSSQSGHNTVSWYQQALGQGPQFIFQYYREEENGRGNFPPRFSGLQFPNYSSELNVNALELDDSALYLCASGEKSRQFNGELFFGEGSRLTVL.

The CDR3 bases are TGCGCCAGCAGCCACTCGCCCGGGGGGGGCACAGATACGCAGTATTTT. Translated: CASSHSPGGGTDTQYF. This chain connects TRBV4-1 to TRBJ2-3; the match to TRBD2 covers 8 bases. Germline-derived CDR1 and CDR2 are MGHRA and YSYEKL. The CDR3 is 16 residues long. V dropped 3 bases and J dropped 1; count of bases not matched to a gene: 6.

CDR3 sequence (DNA): TGCGCCAGCAGCCCCCGGGACAAGGAGACCCAGTACTTC. Its protein is CASSPRDKETQYF. This chain uses TRBV5-1 with TRBJ2-5; perhaps TRBD1 as D (6 bases). The CDR3 has 13 amino acids. Trimming cost V 4 bases and J 5 bases, with 12 bases left between them. Germline CDR1 SGHRS, CDR2 YFSETQ.

The J gene is TRBJ1-5, the V gene TRBV2, with a tentative D call TRBD1 (6 bases). Germline CDR1 SNHLY, CDR2 FYNNEI. V was shortened by 7 bases and J by 3 bases, with 7 bases between the two germline ends. The CDR3 is 12 residues long. CDR3 loop: CASNRVNQPQHF. CDR3 nucleotide sequence: TGTGCCAGCAACAGGGTCAATCAGCCCCAGCATTTT.

V usage is TRBV7-8 and J usage is TRBJ1-4; TRBD1 aligns across 9 bases. Unmatched junction bases numbered 9, after V lost 5 bases and J lost 2 bases. Germline-derived CDR1 and CDR2 are SGHVS and FQNEAQ. This CDR3 region has 17 residues. CDR3 amino acids: CASSPNRQGVTNEKLFF. The CDR3, as DNA: TGTGCCAGCAGCCCGAACCGACAGGGGGTGACTAATGAAAAACTGTTTTTT.

V and J are TRBV5-4 and TRBJ2-2; D uncertain. The CDR3 extends over 13 amino acids. CDR1 is SGHNT and CDR2 is YYREEE in the germline V gene (reference sequence). V lost 1 base, J lost 5 bases, and 6 bases lay in between. CDR3 residues: CASSLSRTGELFF. In DNA, the CDR3 is TGTGCCAGCAGCTTGTCTCGGACCGGGGAGCTGTTTTTT.

The sample holds a few counts of this clone. This chain connects TRBV19 to TRBJ1-5; unclear D gene. Trimming took off 5 bases at V and 5 bases at J, with 10 bases between the two ends. The CDR3 sequence is 13 residues long. From germline, CDR1 is LNHDA and CDR2 SQIVND (reference sequence). The DNA for the CDR3 is TGTGCCAGTAGTGGGGTGAGGGATCAGCCCCAGCATTTT. As protein: CASSGVRDQPQHF.

The chain carries TRBV28 and TRBJ2-1; 7 bases map to TRBD2. J gave up 1 base and V 8 bases, and 11 bases lay outside the gene matches. The germline CDR1 and CDR2 sequences are MDHEN and SYDVKM. The CDR3 is 16 residues long. The CDR3 coding sequence is TGTGCCAGCGCATCCCACGGGGGAGGGTCCTACAATGAGCAGTTCTTC. Amino acids: CASASHGGGSYNEQFF. Supplemented by reference TRBV28 and TRBJ2-1, the full variable domain reads DVKVTQSSRYLVKRTGEKVFLECVQDMDHENMFWYRQDPGLGLRLIYFSYDVKMKEKGDIPEGYSVSREKKERFSLILESASTNQTSMYLCASASHGGGSYNEQFFGPGTRLTVL.

V and J are TRBV7-8 and TRBJ2-1; no clear D gene. The germline V gene encodes CDR1 SGHVS and CDR2 FQNEAQ. There are 16 residues in the CDR3. Trimming shortened V by 4 bases and J by 2 bases, and 15 bases separated the two germline ends. Here the CDR3 DNA reads TGTGCCAGCAGCTCCCAATCCCTTCCAACCTACAATGAGCAGTTCTTC. Translation: CASSSQSLPTYNEQFF.

V usage is TRBV6-1 and J usage is TRBJ2-1; no firm D call. CDR3 length equals 11 residues. Trimming removed 7 bases from V and 4 bases from J, with 5 bases in between. CDR1 and CDR2 (germline): MNHNS, SASEGT. The CDR3 is CASTAYNEQFF. The CDR3 DNA sequence: TGTGCCAGCACGGCATACAATGAGCAGTTCTTC.

This chain connects TRBV19 to TRBJ1-4, with D hard to call. The CDR3 runs 15 residues. Germline lookup yields CDR1 LNHDA and CDR2 SQIVND (reference sequence). Trimming stripped 1 base from V and 6 bases from J, with 12 bases between. The CDR3 coding sequence is TGTGCCAGTAGTATAGTGGAGGGCCAGGATGAAAAACTGTTTTTT. Its translation is CASSIVEGQDEKLFF.

As concerns this clone: At the DNA level, this CDR3 is encoded by other sequences in the same sample as well. V is TRBV7-3 and J is TRBJ2-5, with a weak D call TRBD2 (6 bases). Trimming took 3 bases from V and 2 from J, leaving 7 bases between them. Germline V CDR1 and CDR2: SGHTA, FQGTGA. The CDR3 has 13 residues. CDR3: CASSLTRQETQYF. CDR3 bases: TGTGCCAGCAGCTTGACTAGACAAGAGACCCAGTACTTC.